Shown below are 31 T cell receptor beta chains from a single sample sequenced in a study of blood T cell dynamics during melanoma immunotherapy (dated by TCRdb to the early 2020s). Receptor libraries were prepared by the immunoSEQ multiplex PCR assay. In its TCRdb copy, this immuneACCESS table keeps in-frame sequences only and misses some clones. Where compared with another copy, unresolved V genes explain less than half of these, and the others have no known cause. The sample records fewer than 11,000 clones, 70% to 90% of which are singletons. The ten largest clones take up just under 7.5% of the sample. Reading the label with the study, this specimen's time point is: pre-treatment baseline. The specimen was blood, collected from a patient treated with checkpoint blockade. The origin of the receptors is a human donor with melanoma.

The genes are TRBV28 and TRBJ1-2, with TRBD1 matching over 8 bases. Germline V lookup: CDR1 MDHEN, CDR2 SYDVKM. The CDR3 totals 16 residues. Trimming at V came to 5 bases and at J to 4 bases, leaving 12 bases not matched to a gene. CDR3 sequence reads: CASSPLGQEIIYGYTF. The CDR3 region has the DNA TGTGCCAGCAGTCCGTTGGGACAGGAGATTATCTATGGCTACACCTTC.

The chain uses TRBV28 and TRBJ1-2, with TRBD1 as a possible D gene (6 bases). CDR1 MDHEN and CDR2 SYDVKM come from the germline V gene. This CDR3 has 13 residues. Between the trimmed V and J ends, which lost 6 bases and 6 bases, there was a span of 14 bases. CDR3 sequence (DNA): TGTGCCAGCAGCTCAGACAGGATCAATGGCTACACCTTC. Its translation: CASSSDRINGYTF.

Only one count was recorded for this clone. The chain carries TRBV14 and TRBJ2-7, with D tentatively TRBD2 (6 bases). The CDR3 is made up of 15 amino acids. Trimming shortened V by 4 bases and J by 1 base, and 14 bases separated the two germline ends. Germline values: CDR1 SGHDN, CDR2 FVKESK. The CDR3 coding sequence is TGTGCCAGCAGCCCCCCCGGGACTGAATCCTACGAGCAGTACTTC. Amino acids: CASSPPGTESYEQYF.

The chain is built from TRBV10-3 and TRBJ2-4; TRBD2 matches at 7 bases. The germline CDR1 and CDR2 sequences are ENHRY and SYGVKD. The ends lost 5 bases at V and 5 bases at J; junction bases unmatched: 9. The CDR3 loop spans 15 amino acids. The CDR3 region is CAISSSAAGENIQYF. The CDR3 DNA follows: TGTGCCATCAGTTCTAGTGCGGCGGGGGAAAACATTCAGTACTTC.

This rearrangement joins TRBV7-2 to TRBJ1-2; D gene unclear. CDR1 and CDR2 from the germline V gene are SGHTA and FQGNSA. The CDR3 is 14 residues long. The germline V and J ends were trimmed by 1 base and 4 bases, with 10 bases remaining between them. The CDR3 sequence: CASSLEVGGYGYTF. The CDR3 bases are TGTGCCAGCAGCTTAGAGGTCGGCGGCTATGGCTACACCTTC. Filled out from reference TRBV7-2 and TRBJ1-2, the complete variable domain reads GAGVSQSPSNKVTEKGKDVELRCDPISGHTALYWYRQSLGQGLEFLIYFQGNSAPDKSGLPSDRFSAERTGGSVSTLTIQRTQQEDSAVYLCASSLEVGGYGYTFGSGTRLTVV.

The chain employs TRBV2 and TRBJ2-1; 7 positions match TRBD2. V trimming: 8 bases; J trimming: 12 bases; junction bases outside the gene matches: 16. The CDR3 runs 14 residues. Germline lookup yields CDR1 SNHLY and CDR2 FYNNEI. The CDR3 coding sequence is TGTGCCAGCGAGCAGGTGGCCGGCCCGGGAGGGCAGTTCTTC. Its translation is CASEQVAGPGGQFF.

This clone came up a few times. The gene calls are TRBV9 and TRBJ1-3, with D unresolved. The V end lost 0 bases, the J end lost 2 bases, and 6 bases lay between the germline ends. Germline assignment: CDR1 SGDLS and CDR2 YYNGEE. The CDR3 runs 14 residues. The CDR3 region is CASSVVDTGNTIYF. CDR3 in DNA: TGTGCCAGCAGCGTAGTCGACACTGGAAACACCATATATTTT.

The chain joins TRBV28 to TRBJ1-6; TRBD1 might be the D (5 bases). Germline-derived CDR1 and CDR2 are MDHEN and SYDVKM. V dropped 8 bases and J dropped 10 bases, with 18 bases sitting between them. The CDR3 length is 14 residues. Written as DNA, the CDR3 is TGTGCCAGCCACCGTGAGCAGGGCTTATCACCCCTCCACTTT. It is translated as CASHREQGLSPLHF.

Judged by abundance, this clone is large. This chain uses TRBV28 with TRBJ2-7; 10 positions agree with TRBD2. Germline loops: CDR1 MDHEN, CDR2 SYDVKM. The CDR3 contains 14 residues. V trimming: 10 bases; J trimming: 6 bases; junction bases outside the gene matches: 12. This CDR3 reads CATKTGTSAGEQYF. CDR3 bases: TGTGCCACCAAGACCGGGACTAGCGCAGGCGAGCAGTACTTC.

This clone was counted only a few times. This chain uses TRBV29-1 with TRBJ1-1, with D maybe TRBD1 (6 bases). CDR1 and CDR2 from the germline V gene are SQVTM and ANQGSEA. The CDR3 is made up of 14 amino acids. V lost 3 bases, J lost 0 bases, and 11 bases lay in between. The CDR3 DNA sequence: TGCAGCGTTGACAGGGGTTCGATGAACACTGAAGCTTTCTTT. Encoded protein: CSVDRGSMNTEAFF.

This clone was counted between two and nine times. The chain is built from TRBV15 and TRBJ2-7; possible D gene TRBD1, 6 bases. V was clipped by 4 bases and J by 3 bases, with 22 bases between them. Germline loops: CDR1 LNHNV, CDR2 YYDKDF (reference sequence). CDR3 length equals 17 residues. The CDR3 DNA reads as TGTGCCACCAGCACCTACACCGACAGGACGAGAAACTACGAGCAGTACTTC. This translates into CATSTYTDRTRNYEQYF.

The genes are TRBV27 and TRBJ1-5; tentatively, D is TRBD1 (6 bases). The V end lost 0 bases, the J end lost 4 bases, and 13 bases lay between the germline ends. The CDR3 contains 16 residues. CDR1 and CDR2 from the germline V gene are MNHEY and SMNVEV (reference sequence). CDR3 nucleotide sequence: TGTGCCAGCAGTTTATCGGCCAGGGGAGGTAATCAGCCCCAGCATTTT. The encoded protein is CASSLSARGGNQPQHF.

This clone was seen just once. The chain joins TRBV13 to TRBJ2-1, with D possibly TRBD2 on 5 matching bases. The germline V and J ends were trimmed by 0 bases and 0 bases, with 9 bases remaining between them. Germline V CDR1 and CDR2: PRHDT, FYEKMQ (reference sequence). The CDR3 is 16 residues long. The CDR3 spells CASSLGRRVSYNEQFF. The CDR3 bases are TGTGCCAGCAGCTTAGGCAGGCGGGTCTCCTACAATGAGCAGTTCTTC. The whole variable domain, remainder taken from reference TRBV13 and TRBJ2-1, is AAGVIQSPRHLIKEKRETATLKCYPIPRHDTVYWYQQGPGQDPQFLISFYEKMQSDKGSIPDRFSAQQFSDYHSELNMSSLELGDSALYFCASSLGRRVSYNEQFFGPGTRLTVL.

This clone turned up a few times. The rearrangement links TRBV5-1 to TRBJ1-3; D is ambiguous. This CDR3 is 14 amino acids long. V lost 0 bases, J lost 0 bases, and 4 bases lay in between. Germline V lookup: CDR1 SGHRS, CDR2 YFSETQ. CDR3 bases: TGCGCCAGCAGCTTGGAACCCTCTGGAAACACCATATATTTT. Its translation is CASSLEPSGNTIYF. Using reference TRBV5-1 and TRBJ1-3 for the parts outside the CDR3, the full variable domain is KAGVTQTPRYLIKTRGQQVTLSCSPISGHRSVSWYQQTPGQGLQFLFEYFSETQRNKGNFPGRFSGRQFSNSRSEMNVSTLELGDSALYLCASSLEPSGNTIYFGEGSWLTVV.

The chain uses TRBV4-1 and TRBJ2-6; 7 nucleotides align to TRBD1. This CDR3 contains 18 residues. V gave up 3 bases and J gave up 0 bases; unmatched junction bases: 8. Germline V gene data show CDR1 as MGHRA and CDR2 as YSYEKL. The CDR3 here is CASSHPGQTYSGANVLTF. The DNA of the CDR3 is TGCGCCAGCAGCCATCCGGGACAGACATACTCTGGGGCCAACGTCCTGACTTTC.

The CDR3 loop reads CASSAGRGLSYNEQFF. The CDR3 nucleotides read TGTGCCAGTAGTGCCGGGAGGGGCCTCTCCTACAATGAGCAGTTCTTC. The rearrangement links TRBV19 to TRBJ2-1; 8 bases are a match to TRBD2. The CDR3 is 16 residues long. Germline lookup yields CDR1 LNHDA and CDR2 SQIVND (reference sequence). J gave up 0 bases and V 5 bases, and 6 bases lay outside the gene matches.

This chain joins TRBV7-2 and TRBJ2-7; maybe TRBD1 (5 bases). Trimming stripped 6 bases from V and 3 bases from J, with 12 bases between. CDR1 and CDR2 (germline): SGHTA, FQGNSA. This CDR3 region has 13 residues. CDR3 sequence: CASRAQGHYEQYF. CDR3 DNA sequence: TGTGCCAGCAGGGCTCAGGGCCACTACGAGCAGTACTTC.

Here the CDR3 DNA reads TGTGCCAGCAGCCAAGACTCCTTAGCGGGAGGATCTTTAGAGACCCAGTACTTC. Amino acid sequence: CASSQDSLAGGSLETQYF. V is TRBV4-2 and J is TRBJ2-5; 10 bases line up with TRBD2. V was clipped by 0 bases and J by 4 bases; unmatched bases: 11. This CDR3 has 18 residues. Germline CDR1 LGHNA, CDR2 YNFKEQ.

V and J are TRBV15 and TRBJ2-2; a weak D match, TRBD1 (7 bases). Trimming removed 0 bases at V and 0 bases at J, with 14 bases between. Germline CDR1 reads LNHNV; CDR2 reads YYDKDF (reference sequence). This CDR3 spans 18 amino acids. This CDR3 reads CATSRDRGTDSNTGELFF. CDR3 bases: TGTGCCACCAGCAGAGATCGGGGGACAGACTCGAACACCGGGGAGCTGTTTTTT.

The chain combines TRBV7-2 with TRBJ2-5, with a tentative D call TRBD2 (5 bases). The CDR3 totals 13 residues. Germline lookup yields CDR1 SGHTA and CDR2 FQGNSA. V was trimmed by 1 base and J by 11 bases, leaving 14 bases between them. The CDR3 coding sequence is TGTGCCAGCAGCTTAGATCAGGCTAGGGAGCAGTACTTC. Amino acids: CASSLDQAREQYF.

The chain couples TRBV6-1 to TRBJ1-3; 8 bases are shared with TRBD1. V dropped 9 bases and J dropped 3; count of bases not matched to a gene: 4. This CDR3 comprises 13 residues. Germline V lookup: CDR1 MNHNS, CDR2 SASEGT. CDR3 protein: CASEQGDGNTIYF. CDR3 coding DNA: TGTGCCAGTGAACAGGGGGATGGAAACACCATATATTTT.

The count of this clone is one. The chain uses TRBV29-1 and TRBJ2-1; perhaps D is TRBD1 or TRBD2 (6 bases each). CDR1 is SQVTM and CDR2 is ANQGSEA in the germline V gene. The CDR3 runs to 14 residues. V lost 7 bases and J 7 bases, leaving 20 bases between the germline ends. The CDR3 region is CSAVRGGSRNEQFF. The CDR3, as DNA: TGCAGCGCCGTCAGGGGAGGTAGTCGGAATGAGCAGTTCTTC.

CDR3 sequence: CASSLLIGGGNQPQHF. CDR3 coding DNA: TGTGCCAGCAGTCTCCTCATTGGGGGAGGCAATCAGCCCCAGCATTTT. V usage is TRBV28 and J usage is TRBJ1-5, with TRBD1 as a possible D gene (5 bases). CDR1 is MDHEN and CDR2 is SYDVKM in the germline V gene. The CDR3 loop spans 16 amino acids. V was trimmed by 5 bases and J by 2 bases, leaving 16 bases between them.

The V gene is TRBV11-2, the J gene TRBJ2-7, with 10 bases matching TRBD1. Per germline, CDR1 SGHAT and CDR2 FQNNGV. This CDR3 comprises 15 residues. The V segment lost 0 bases and the J segment 7 bases; nucleotides outside the gene matches: 6. CDR3 in amino acids: CASSLDGTGVGEQYF. CDR3 nucleotides: TGTGCCAGCAGCTTAGATGGGACAGGGGTTGGTGAGCAGTACTTC. Complete variable domain (other parts from reference TRBV11-2 and TRBJ2-7): EAGVAQSPRYKIIEKRQSVAFWCNPISGHATLYWYQQILGQGPKLLIQFQNNGVVDDSQLPKDRFSAERLKGVDSTLKIQPAKLEDSAVYLCASSLDGTGVGEQYFGPGTRLTVT.

The chain combines TRBV13 with TRBJ2-5; D not certain. Trimming took 0 bases from V and 4 from J, leaving 6 bases between them. This CDR3 has 13 amino acids. The germline V gene encodes CDR1 PRHDT and CDR2 FYEKMQ (reference sequence). The CDR3 here is CASSLGGRETQYF. The CDR3 DNA follows: TGTGCCAGCAGCTTAGGCGGTAGAGAGACCCAGTACTTC.

The chain employs TRBV27 and TRBJ1-5; D remains ambiguous. Trimming cost V 1 base and J 0 bases, with 13 bases left between them. The germline gives CDR1 MNHEY, CDR2 SMNVEV (reference sequence). This CDR3 contains 17 residues. The chain's CDR3 is CASSLFGQTYSNQPQHF. CDR3 nucleotides: TGTGCCAGCAGTTTATTCGGCCAGACCTATAGCAATCAGCCCCAGCATTTT.

This clone came up once. V usage is TRBV19 and J usage is TRBJ1-4, with D uncertain. Trimming cost V 6 bases and J 5 bases, with 13 bases left between them. CDR3 size: 14 residues. The germline V gene encodes CDR1 LNHDA and CDR2 SQIVND (reference sequence). The CDR3 sequence: CASRTRTENEKLFF. The CDR3 DNA follows: TGTGCCAGTAGGACTCGTACCGAAAATGAAAAACTGTTTTTT.

This chain uses TRBV5-1 with TRBJ1-1, with a possible D match to TRBD1 (5 bases). Germline CDR1 SGHRS, CDR2 YFSETQ. The CDR3 is 17 residues long. The ends were cut back, 0 bases at V and 5 bases at J, with 20 bases in the middle. The CDR3 protein is CASSLEVRGLRGTEAFF. The CDR3 nucleotides read TGCGCCAGCAGCTTGGAGGTGAGGGGACTGCGGGGAACTGAAGCTTTCTTT.

The chain is built from TRBV5-1 and TRBJ2-3; 8 bases fit TRBD1. The CDR3 is made up of 15 amino acids. V gave up 3 bases and J gave up 3 bases; unmatched junction bases: 6. Germline V gives CDR1 SGHRS, CDR2 YFSETQ. The CDR3 protein is CASSYYRGKTDTQYF. The DNA of the CDR3 is TGCGCCAGCAGCTATTACAGGGGGAAAACAGATACGCAGTATTTT.

The V gene is TRBV11-3, the J gene TRBJ1-1; D perhaps matches TRBD1 (5 bases). V lost 9 bases to trimming and J lost 3 bases, with 14 bases between them. The CDR3 runs to 13 residues. CDR1 and CDR2 from the germline V gene are SGHNT and YENEEA. CDR3 residues: CASSREGDTEAFF. In DNA, the CDR3 is TGTGCCAGTAGCAGGGAAGGGGACACTGAAGCTTTCTTT.

V gene TRBV28 combines with J gene TRBJ2-4; D is possibly TRBD1 (6 bases). The ends were cut back, 2 bases at V and 0 bases at J, with 8 bases in the middle. The length of the CDR3 is 15 residues. Germline V gives CDR1 MDHEN, CDR2 SYDVKM. The CDR3 reads CASSLGTQAKNIQYF. The CDR3 DNA is TGTGCCAGCAGTTTAGGGACACAAGCCAAAAACATTCAGTACTTC.